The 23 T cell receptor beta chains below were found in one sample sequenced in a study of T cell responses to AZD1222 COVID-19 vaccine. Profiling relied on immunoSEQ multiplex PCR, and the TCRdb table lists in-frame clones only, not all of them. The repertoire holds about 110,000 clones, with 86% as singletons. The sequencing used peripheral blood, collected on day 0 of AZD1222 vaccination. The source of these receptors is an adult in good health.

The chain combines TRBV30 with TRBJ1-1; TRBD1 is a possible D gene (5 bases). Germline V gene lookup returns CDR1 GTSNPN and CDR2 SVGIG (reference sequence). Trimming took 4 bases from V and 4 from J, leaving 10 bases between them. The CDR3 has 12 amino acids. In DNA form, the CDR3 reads TGTGCCTGGACAGGGTTCTCCACTGAAGCTTTCTTT. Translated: CAWTGFSTEAFF.

CDR3 sequence (DNA): TGTGCCAGCAACAGCGAGTCCAGCACAGATACGCAGTATTTT. Encoded protein: CASNSESSTDTQYF. The rearrangement links TRBV6-5 to TRBJ2-3; D remains unclear. V was pared by 7 bases and J by 0 bases, with 11 bases between. This CDR3 comprises 14 residues. Germline loops: CDR1 MNHEY, CDR2 SVGAGI.

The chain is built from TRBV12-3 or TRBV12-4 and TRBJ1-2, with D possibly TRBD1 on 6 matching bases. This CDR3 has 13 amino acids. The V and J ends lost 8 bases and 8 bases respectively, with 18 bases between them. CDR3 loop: CASSSGVPRGYTF. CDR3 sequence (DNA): TGTGCCAGCTCCTCAGGGGTGCCGCGGGGCTACACCTTC.

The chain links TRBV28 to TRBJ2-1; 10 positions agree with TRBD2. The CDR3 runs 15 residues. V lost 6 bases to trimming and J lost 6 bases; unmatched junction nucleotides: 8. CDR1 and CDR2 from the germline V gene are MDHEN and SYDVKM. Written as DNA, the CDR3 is TGTGCCAGCAGCTCAGCGGGGGGGCCGGGCAATGAGCAGTTCTTC. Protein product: CASSSAGGPGNEQFF.

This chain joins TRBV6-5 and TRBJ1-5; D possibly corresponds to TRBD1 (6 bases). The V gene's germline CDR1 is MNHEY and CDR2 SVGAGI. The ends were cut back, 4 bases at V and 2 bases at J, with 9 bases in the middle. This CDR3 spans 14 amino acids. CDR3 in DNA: TGTGCCAGCAGTTCGGACAGCGGCAATCAGCCCCAGCATTTT. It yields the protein CASSSDSGNQPQHF.

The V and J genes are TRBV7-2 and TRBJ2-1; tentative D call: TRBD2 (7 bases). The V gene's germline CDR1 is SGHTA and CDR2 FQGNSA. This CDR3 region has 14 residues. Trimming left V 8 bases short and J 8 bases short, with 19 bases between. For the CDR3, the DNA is TGTGCCAGCGCCCTGAGGGGGGGCCCCGATGAGCAGTTCTTC. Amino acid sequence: CASALRGGPDEQFF.

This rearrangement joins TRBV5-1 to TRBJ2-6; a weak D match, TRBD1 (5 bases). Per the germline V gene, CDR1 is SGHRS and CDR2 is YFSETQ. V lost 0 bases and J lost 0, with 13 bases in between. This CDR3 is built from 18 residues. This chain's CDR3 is CASSLDVQGSSGANVLTF. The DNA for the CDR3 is TGCGCCAGCAGCTTGGACGTTCAGGGTAGCTCTGGGGCCAACGTCCTGACTTTC. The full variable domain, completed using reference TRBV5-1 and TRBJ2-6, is KAGVTQTPRYLIKTRGQQVTLSCSPISGHRSVSWYQQTPGQGLQFLFEYFSETQRNKGNFPGRFSGRQFSNSRSEMNVSTLELGDSALYLCASSLDVQGSSGANVLTFGAGSRLTVL.

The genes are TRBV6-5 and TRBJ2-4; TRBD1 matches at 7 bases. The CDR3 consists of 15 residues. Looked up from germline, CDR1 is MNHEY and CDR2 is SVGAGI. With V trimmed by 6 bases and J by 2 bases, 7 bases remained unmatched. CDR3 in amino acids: CASRRDRDTKNIQYF. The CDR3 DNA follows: TGTGCCAGCAGGAGGGACAGAGATACCAAAAACATTCAGTACTTC.

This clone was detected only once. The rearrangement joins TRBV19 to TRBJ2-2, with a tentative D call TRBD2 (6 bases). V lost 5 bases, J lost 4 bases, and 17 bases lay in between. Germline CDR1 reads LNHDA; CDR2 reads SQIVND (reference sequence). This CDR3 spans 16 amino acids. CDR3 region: CASSPGAGGVTGELFF. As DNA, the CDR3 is TGTGCCAGTAGTCCTGGCGCAGGAGGGGTCACCGGGGAGCTGTTTTTT.

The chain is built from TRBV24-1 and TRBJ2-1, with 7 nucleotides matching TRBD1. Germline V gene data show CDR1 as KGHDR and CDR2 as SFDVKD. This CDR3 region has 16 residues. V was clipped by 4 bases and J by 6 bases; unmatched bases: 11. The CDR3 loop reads CATSEQGGFRVNEQFF. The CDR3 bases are TGTGCCACCAGTGAACAAGGGGGCTTTCGGGTCAATGAGCAGTTCTTC.

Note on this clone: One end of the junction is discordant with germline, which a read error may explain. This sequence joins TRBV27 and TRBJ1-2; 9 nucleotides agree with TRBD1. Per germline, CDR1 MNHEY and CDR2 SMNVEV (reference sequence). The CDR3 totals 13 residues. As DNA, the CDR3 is TGTGCCAGCAGCTCCAGCCCCTTCGGGGACAGGGACTTC. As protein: CASSSSPFGDRDF.

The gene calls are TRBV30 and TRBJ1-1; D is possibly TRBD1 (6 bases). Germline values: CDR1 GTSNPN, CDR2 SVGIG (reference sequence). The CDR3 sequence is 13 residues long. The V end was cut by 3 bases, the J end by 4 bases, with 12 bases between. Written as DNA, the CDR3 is TGTGCCTGGAGGAGGATAGGGGGCACTGAAGCTTTCTTT. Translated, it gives CAWRRIGGTEAFF.

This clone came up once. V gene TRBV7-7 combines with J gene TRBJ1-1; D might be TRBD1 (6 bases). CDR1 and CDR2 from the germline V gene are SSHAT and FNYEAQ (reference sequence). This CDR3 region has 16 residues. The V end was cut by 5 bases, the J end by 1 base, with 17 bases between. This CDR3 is CASSLGGIVWNTEAFF. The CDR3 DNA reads TGTGCCAGCAGCCTAGGGGGGATAGTATGGAACACTGAAGCTTTCTTT.

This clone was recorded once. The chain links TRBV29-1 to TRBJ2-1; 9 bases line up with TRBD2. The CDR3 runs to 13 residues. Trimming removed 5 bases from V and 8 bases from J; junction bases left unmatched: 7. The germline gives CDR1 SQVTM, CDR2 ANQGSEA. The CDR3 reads CSVLPSGEDEQFF. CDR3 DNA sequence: TGCAGCGTTCTCCCTAGCGGGGAGGATGAGCAGTTCTTC.

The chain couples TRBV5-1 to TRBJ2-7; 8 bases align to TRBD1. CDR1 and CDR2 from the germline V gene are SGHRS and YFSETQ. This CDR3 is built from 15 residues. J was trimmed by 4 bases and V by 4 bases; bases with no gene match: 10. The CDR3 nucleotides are TGCGCCAGCAGCAAGGAGACAGGGGCGCCTTACGAGCAGTACTTC. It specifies CASSKETGAPYEQYF.

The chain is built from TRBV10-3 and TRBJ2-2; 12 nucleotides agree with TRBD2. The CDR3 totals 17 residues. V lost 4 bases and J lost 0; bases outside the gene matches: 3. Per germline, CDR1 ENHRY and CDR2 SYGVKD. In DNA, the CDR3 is TGTGCCATCAGTGTCTCTAGCGGGGGGGCGAACACCGGGGAGCTGTTTTTT. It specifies CAISVSSGGANTGELFF.

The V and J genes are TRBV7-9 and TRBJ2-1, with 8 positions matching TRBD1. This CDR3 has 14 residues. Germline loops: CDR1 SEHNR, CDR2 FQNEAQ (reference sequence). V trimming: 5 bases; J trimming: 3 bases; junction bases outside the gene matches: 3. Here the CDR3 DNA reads TGTGCCAGCAGCACGGGACAGGTCTACAATGAGCAGTTCTTC. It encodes CASSTGQVYNEQFF.

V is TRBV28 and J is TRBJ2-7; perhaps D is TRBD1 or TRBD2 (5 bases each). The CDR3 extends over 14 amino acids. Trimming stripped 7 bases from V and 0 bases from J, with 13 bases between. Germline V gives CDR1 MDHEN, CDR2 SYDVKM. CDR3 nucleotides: TGTGCCAGCAATGGGGGTTTAGGCTCCTACGAGCAGTACTTC. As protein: CASNGGLGSYEQYF. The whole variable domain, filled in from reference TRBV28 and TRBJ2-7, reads DVKVTQSSRYLVKRTGEKVFLECVQDMDHENMFWYRQDPGLGLRLIYFSYDVKMKEKGDIPEGYSVSREKKERFSLILESASTNQTSMYLCASNGGLGSYEQYFGPGTRLTVT.

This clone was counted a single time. The CDR3 coding sequence is TGTGCCAGCAGCCTAAGGGGGAGACGGGCACAAAACATTCAGTACTTC. As protein: CASSLRGRRAQNIQYF. This chain links TRBV13 with TRBJ2-4, with a weak D call TRBD1 (6 bases). With 5 bases removed from V and 5 bases from J, the gap between germline ends came to 19 bases. CDR1 is PRHDT and CDR2 is FYEKMQ in the germline V gene (reference sequence). The CDR3 covers 16 residues.

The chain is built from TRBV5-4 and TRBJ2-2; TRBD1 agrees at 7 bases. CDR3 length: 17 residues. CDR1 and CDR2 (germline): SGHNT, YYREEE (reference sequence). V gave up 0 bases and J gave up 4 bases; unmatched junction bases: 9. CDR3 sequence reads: CASSLGGRGYPTGELFF. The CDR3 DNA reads TGTGCCAGCAGCTTGGGGGGCAGGGGGTATCCCACCGGGGAGCTGTTTTTT.

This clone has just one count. DNA of the CDR3: TGTGCCATCAACCAGGGTTCCTGGGGCTACACCTTC. Translating it yields CAINQGSWGYTF. V usage is TRBV10-3 and J usage is TRBJ1-2; D is perhaps TRBD1 (5 bases). This CDR3 region has 12 residues. The germline V gene has CDR1 ENHRY and CDR2 SYGVKD. V was trimmed by 7 bases and J by 8 bases, leaving 14 bases between them.

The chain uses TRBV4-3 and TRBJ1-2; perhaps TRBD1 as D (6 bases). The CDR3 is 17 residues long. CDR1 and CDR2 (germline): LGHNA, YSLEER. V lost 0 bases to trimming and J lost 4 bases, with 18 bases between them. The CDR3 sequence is CASSQEKGQGRGYGYTF. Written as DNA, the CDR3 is TGCGCCAGCAGCCAAGAAAAGGGACAAGGGAGAGGCTATGGCTACACCTTC.

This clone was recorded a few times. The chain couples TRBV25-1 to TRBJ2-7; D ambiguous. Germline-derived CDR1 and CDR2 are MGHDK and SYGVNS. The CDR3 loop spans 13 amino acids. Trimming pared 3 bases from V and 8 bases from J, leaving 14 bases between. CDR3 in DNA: TGTGCCAGCAGTGAGCGAACGGCGCATCAGCAGTACTTC. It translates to CASSERTAHQQYF.